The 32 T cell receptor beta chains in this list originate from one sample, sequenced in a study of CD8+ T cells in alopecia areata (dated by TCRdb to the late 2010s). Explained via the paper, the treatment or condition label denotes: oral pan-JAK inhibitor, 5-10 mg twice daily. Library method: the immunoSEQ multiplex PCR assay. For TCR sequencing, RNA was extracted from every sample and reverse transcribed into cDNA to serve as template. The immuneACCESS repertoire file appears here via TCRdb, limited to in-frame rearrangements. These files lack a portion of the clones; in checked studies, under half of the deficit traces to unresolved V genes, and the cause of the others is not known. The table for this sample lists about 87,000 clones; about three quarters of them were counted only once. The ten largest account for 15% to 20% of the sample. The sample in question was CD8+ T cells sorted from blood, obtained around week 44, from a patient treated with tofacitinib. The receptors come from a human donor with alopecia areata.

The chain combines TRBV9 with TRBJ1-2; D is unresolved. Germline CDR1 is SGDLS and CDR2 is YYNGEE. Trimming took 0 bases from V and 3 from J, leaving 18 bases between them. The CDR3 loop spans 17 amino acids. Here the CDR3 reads CASSVAVGPGSDYGYTF. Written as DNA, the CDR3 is TGTGCCAGCAGCGTAGCTGTGGGCCCGGGTAGTGACTATGGCTACACCTTC.

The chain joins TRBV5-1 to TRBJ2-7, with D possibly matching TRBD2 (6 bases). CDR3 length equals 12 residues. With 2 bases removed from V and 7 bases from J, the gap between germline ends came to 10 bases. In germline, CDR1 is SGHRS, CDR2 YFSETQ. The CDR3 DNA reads TGCGCCAGCAGCTTCGGGGGTCGGGAGCAGTACTTC. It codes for CASSFGGREQYF.

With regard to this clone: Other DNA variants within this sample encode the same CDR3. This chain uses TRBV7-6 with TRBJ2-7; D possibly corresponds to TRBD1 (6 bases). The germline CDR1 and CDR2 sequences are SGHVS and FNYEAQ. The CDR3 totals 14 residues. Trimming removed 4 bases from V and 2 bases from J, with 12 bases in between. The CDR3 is CASSSGTGTYEQYF. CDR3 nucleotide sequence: TGTGCCAGCAGCTCCGGAACAGGGACCTACGAGCAGTACTTC.

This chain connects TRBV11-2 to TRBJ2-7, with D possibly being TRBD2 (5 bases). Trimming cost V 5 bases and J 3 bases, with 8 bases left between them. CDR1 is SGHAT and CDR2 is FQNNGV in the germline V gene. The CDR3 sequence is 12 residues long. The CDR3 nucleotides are TGTGCCAGCAGCCCCGGACTCTACGAGCAGTACTTC. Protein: CASSPGLYEQYF.

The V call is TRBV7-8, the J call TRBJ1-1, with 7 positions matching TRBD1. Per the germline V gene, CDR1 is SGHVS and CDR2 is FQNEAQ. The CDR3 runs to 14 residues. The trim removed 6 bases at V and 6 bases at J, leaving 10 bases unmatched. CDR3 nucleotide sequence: TGTGCCAGCAGTTTTTCGACAGGGTTGGCTGAAGCTTTCTTT. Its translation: CASSFSTGLAEAFF.

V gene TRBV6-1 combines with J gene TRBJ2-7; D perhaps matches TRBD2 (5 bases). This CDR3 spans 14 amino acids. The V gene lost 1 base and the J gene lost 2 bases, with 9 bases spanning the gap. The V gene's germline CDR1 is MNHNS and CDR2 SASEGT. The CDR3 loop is CASSEVKGAYEQYF. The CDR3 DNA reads TGTGCCAGCAGTGAAGTGAAGGGAGCCTACGAGCAGTACTTC.

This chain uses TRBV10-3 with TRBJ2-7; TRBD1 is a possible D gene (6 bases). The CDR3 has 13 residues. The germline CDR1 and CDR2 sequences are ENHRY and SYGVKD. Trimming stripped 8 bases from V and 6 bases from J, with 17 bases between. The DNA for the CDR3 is TGTGCCATCGGGGGCTACGGGGTAGGCGAGCAGTACTTC. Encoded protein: CAIGGYGVGEQYF.

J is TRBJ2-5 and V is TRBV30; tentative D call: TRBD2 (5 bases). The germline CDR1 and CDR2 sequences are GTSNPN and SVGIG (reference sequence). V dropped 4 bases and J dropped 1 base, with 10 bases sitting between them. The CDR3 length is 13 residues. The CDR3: CAWNRGFQETQYF. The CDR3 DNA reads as TGTGCCTGGAATCGGGGATTCCAAGAGACCCAGTACTTC.

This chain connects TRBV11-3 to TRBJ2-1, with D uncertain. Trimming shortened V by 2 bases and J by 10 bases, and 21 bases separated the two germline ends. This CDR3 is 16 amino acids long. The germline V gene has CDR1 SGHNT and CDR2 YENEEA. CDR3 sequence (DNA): TGTGCCAGCAGCTTATCCTCCTGGGGAAGGGTACGGGAGCAGTTCTTC. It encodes CASSLSSWGRVREQFF.

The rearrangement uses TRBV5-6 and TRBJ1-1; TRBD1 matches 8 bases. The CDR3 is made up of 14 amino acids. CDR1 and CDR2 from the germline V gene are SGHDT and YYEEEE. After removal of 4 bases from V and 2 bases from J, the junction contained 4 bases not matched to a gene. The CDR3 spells CASSKGQGNTEAFF. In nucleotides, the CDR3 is TGTGCCAGCAGCAAAGGACAGGGTAACACTGAAGCTTTCTTT.

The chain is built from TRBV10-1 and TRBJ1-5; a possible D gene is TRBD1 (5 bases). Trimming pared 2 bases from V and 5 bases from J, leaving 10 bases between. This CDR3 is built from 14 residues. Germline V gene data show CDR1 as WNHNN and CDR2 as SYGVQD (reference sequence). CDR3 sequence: CASSEGRGDQPQHF. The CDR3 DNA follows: TGCGCCAGCAGTGAGGGTCGGGGGGATCAGCCCCAGCATTTT.

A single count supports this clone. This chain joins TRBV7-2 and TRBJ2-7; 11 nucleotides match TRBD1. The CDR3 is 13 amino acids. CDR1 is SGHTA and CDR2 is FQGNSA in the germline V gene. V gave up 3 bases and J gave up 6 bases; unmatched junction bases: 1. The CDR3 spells CASSFGTGGEQYF. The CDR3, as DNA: TGTGCCAGCAGCTTTGGGACAGGGGGCGAGCAGTACTTC. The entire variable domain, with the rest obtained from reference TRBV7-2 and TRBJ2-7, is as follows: GAGVSQSPSNKVTEKGKDVELRCDPISGHTALYWYRQSLGQGLEFLIYFQGNSAPDKSGLPSDRFSAERTGGSVSTLTIQRTQQEDSAVYLCASSFGTGGEQYFGPGTRLTVT.

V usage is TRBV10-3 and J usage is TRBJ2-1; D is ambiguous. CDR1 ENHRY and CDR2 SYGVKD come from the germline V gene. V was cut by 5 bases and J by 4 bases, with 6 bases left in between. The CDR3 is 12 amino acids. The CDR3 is CAISPDYNEQFF. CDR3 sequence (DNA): TGTGCCATCAGTCCGGATTACAATGAGCAGTTCTTC.

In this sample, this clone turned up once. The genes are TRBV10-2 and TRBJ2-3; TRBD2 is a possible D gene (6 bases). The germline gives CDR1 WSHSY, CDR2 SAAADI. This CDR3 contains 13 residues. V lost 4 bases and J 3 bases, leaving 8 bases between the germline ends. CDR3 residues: CASSAGRTDTQYF. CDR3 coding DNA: TGCGCCAGCAGTGCGGGGAGGACAGATACGCAGTATTTT.

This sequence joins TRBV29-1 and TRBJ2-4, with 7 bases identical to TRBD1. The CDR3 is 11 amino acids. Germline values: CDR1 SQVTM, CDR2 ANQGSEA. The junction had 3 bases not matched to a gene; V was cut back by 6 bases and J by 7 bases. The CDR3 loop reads CSVWDSNIQYF. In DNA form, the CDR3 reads TGCAGCGTCTGGGACAGCAACATTCAGTACTTC.

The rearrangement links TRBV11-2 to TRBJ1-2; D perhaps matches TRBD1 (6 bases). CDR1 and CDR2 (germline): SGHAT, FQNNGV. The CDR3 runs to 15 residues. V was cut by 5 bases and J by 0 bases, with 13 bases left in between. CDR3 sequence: CASSTSGTPNYGYTF. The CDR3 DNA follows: TGTGCCAGCAGCACCTCCGGGACACCTAACTATGGCTACACCTTC. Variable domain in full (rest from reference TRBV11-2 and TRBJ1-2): EAGVAQSPRYKIIEKRQSVAFWCNPISGHATLYWYQQILGQGPKLLIQFQNNGVVDDSQLPKDRFSAERLKGVDSTLKIQPAKLEDSAVYLCASSTSGTPNYGYTFGSGTRLTVV.

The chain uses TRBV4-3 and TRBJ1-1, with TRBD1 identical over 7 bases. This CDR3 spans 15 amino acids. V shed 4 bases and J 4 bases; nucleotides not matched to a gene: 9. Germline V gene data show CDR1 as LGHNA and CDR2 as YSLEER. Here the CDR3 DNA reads TGCGCCAGCAGCCTCAACAGGGGTTGGGGCACTGAAGCTTTCTTT. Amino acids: CASSLNRGWGTEAFF.

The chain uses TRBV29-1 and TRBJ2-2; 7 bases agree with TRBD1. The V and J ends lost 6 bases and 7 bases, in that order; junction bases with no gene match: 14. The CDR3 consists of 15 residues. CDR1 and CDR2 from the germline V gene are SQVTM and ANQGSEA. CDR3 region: CSVRLQGNRHGELFF. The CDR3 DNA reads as TGCAGCGTCCGTCTACAGGGGAATCGCCACGGGGAGCTGTTTTTT.

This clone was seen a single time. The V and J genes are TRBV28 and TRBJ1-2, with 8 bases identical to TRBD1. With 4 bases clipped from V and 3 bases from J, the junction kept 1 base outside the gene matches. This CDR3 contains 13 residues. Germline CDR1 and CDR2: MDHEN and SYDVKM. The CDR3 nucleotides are TGTGCCAGCAGTTCGACAGGGGACTATGGCTACACCTTC. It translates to CASSSTGDYGYTF.

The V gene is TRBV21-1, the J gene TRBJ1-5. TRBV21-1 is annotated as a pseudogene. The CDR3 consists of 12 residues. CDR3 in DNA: TGTGCCAGCAGCAAAACGGGTCAGCCCCAGCATTTT. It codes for CASSKTGQPQHF.

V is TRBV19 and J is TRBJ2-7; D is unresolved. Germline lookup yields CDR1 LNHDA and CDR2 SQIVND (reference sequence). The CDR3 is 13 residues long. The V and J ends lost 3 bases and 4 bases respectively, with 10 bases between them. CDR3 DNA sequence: TGTGCCAGTAGTATTGACGGAATTTACGAGCAGTACTTC. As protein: CASSIDGIYEQYF.

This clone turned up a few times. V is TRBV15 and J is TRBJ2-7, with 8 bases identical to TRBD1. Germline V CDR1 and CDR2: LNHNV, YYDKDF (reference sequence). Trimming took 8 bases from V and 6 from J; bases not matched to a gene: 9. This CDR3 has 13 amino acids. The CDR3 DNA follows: TGTGCCACCGCCTTAGGCAGGGGGCGCGAGCAGTACTTC. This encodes CATALGRGREQYF.

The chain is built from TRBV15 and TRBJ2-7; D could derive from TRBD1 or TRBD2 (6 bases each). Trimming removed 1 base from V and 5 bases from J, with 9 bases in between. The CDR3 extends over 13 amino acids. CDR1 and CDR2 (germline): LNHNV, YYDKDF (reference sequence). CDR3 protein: CATSRVRGDEQYF. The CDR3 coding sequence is TGTGCCACCAGCAGAGTTAGGGGGGACGAGCAGTACTTC.

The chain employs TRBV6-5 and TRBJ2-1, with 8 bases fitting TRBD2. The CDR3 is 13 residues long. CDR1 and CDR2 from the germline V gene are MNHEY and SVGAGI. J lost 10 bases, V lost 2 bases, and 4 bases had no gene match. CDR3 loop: CASSYDRTSEQFF. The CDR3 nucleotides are TGTGCCAGCAGTTACGATAGGACTAGCGAGCAGTTCTTC.

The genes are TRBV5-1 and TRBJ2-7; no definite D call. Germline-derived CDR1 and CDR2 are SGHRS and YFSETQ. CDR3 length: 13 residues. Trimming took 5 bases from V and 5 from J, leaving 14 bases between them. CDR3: CASREDPSDEQYF. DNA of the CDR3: TGCGCCAGCAGAGAGGACCCTTCGGACGAGCAGTACTTC.

For the CDR3, the DNA is TGTGCCATCAGTGAGCCAGATACCTACGAGCAGTACTTC. Its protein is CAISEPDTYEQYF. The gene calls are TRBV10-3 and TRBJ2-7; D is ambiguous. From germline, CDR1 is ENHRY and CDR2 SYGVKD. The CDR3 sequence is 13 residues long. Trimming took 2 bases from V and 2 from J, leaving 7 bases between them.

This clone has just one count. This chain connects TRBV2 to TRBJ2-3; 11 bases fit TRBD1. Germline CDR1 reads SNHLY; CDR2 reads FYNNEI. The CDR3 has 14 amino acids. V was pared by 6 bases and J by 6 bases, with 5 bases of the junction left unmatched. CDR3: CASSGQGAVDTQYF. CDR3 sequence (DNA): TGTGCCAGCAGCGGACAGGGGGCGGTGGATACGCAGTATTTT.

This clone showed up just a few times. CDR3 amino acids: CASSHVKTGTGVNEQFF. For the CDR3, the DNA is TGTGCCAGCAGCCATGTAAAAACCGGGACAGGGGTCAATGAGCAGTTCTTC. The gene calls are TRBV4-2 and TRBJ2-1, with 10 bases that match TRBD1. Germline CDR1 is LGHNA and CDR2 is YNFKEQ. V dropped 3 bases and J dropped 6; count of bases not matched to a gene: 11. The CDR3 extends over 17 amino acids.

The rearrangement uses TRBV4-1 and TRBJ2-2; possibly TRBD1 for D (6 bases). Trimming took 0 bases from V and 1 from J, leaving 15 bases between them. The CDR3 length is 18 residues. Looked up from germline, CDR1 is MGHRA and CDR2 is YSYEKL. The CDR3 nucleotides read TGCGCCAGCAGCCAAGAGCCCGGACAGAATAGGAACACCGGGGAGCTGTTTTTT. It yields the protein CASSQEPGQNRNTGELFF.

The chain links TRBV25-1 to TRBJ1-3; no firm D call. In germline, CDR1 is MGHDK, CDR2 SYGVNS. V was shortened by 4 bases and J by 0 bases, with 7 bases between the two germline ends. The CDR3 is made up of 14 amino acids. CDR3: CASSAPGSGNTIYF. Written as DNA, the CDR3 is TGTGCCAGCAGTGCACCGGGCTCTGGAAACACCATATATTTT.

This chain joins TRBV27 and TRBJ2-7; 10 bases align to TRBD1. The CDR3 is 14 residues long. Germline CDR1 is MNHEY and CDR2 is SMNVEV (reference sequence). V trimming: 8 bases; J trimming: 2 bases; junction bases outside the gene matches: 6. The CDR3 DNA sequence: TGTGCCAGCGGTCCCGGGACAGGGGCCTACGAGCAGTACTTC. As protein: CASGPGTGAYEQYF.

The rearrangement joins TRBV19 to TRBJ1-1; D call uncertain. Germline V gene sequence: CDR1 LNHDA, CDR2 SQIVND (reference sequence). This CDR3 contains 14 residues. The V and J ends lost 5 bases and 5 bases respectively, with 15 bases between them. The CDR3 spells CASSPPEGFTEAFF. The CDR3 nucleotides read TGTGCCAGTAGTCCCCCCGAGGGTTTTACTGAAGCTTTCTTT.